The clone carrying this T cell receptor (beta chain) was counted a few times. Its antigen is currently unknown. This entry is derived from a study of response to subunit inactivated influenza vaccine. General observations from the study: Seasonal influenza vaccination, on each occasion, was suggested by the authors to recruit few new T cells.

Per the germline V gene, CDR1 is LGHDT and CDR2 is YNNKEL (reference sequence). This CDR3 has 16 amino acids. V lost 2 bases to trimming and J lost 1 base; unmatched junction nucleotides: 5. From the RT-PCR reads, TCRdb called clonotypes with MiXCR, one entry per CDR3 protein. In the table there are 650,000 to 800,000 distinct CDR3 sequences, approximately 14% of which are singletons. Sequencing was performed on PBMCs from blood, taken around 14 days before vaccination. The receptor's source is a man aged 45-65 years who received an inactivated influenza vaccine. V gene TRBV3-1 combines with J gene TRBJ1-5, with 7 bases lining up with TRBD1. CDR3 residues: CASSQNRGLSNQPQHF. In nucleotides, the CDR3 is TGTGCCAGCAGCCAAAACAGGGGCTTGAGCAATCAGCCCCAGCATTTT.